These 21 T cell receptor beta chains were sequenced from one sample in a study of T cells in Graves' hyperthyroidism and ophthalmopathy. Researchers took RNA transcripts and amplified the TCR beta CDR3 regions from them. First-round RT-PCR of the TCR CDR3 relied on the HTBI primer set. TCRdb independently ran MiXCR on the multiplex PCR reads; one entry per CDR3 protein. The repertoire has around 600,000 distinct CDR3 sequences, roughly 15% of them found once; the top ten carry around 12%. The specimen was blood. Source of these receptors: a woman aged 45-65 years with Graves' ophthalmopathy.

Regarding this clonotype: One junction end does not reproduce the germline sequence, and a read error may be involved. The V and J genes are TRBV20-1 and TRBJ1-3; 9 nucleotides agree with TRBD1. Germline CDR1 DFQATT, CDR2 SNEGSKA (reference sequence). This CDR3 has 14 residues. Written as DNA, the CDR3 is TGCAGTGCTAAACAGGGGGCTTCTGGAGACACCATATATTTT. Its translation is CSAKQGASGDTIYF.

The V and J genes are TRBV5-1 and TRBJ2-3; 12 bases align to TRBD1. The germline V gene has CDR1 SGHRS and CDR2 YFSETQ. The length of the CDR3 is 15 residues. Trimming took 4 bases from V and 4 from J; bases not matched to a gene: 4. The CDR3 loop is CASSTGTGGADTQYF. DNA for the CDR3: TGCGCCAGCAGCACCGGGACAGGGGGCGCAGATACGCAGTATTTT.

This clonotype was picked up many times. The chain joins TRBV5-6 to TRBJ2-5; D may be TRBD1 (5 bases). Germline lookup yields CDR1 SGHDT and CDR2 YYEEEE. The CDR3 extends over 13 amino acids. Deletions cut 4 bases from V and 1 base from J, with 8 bases between. The CDR3 nucleotides are TGTGCCAGCAGCCGACAGAGCCAAGAGACCCAGTACTTC. The encoded protein is CASSRQSQETQYF.

This clonotype was counted many times. The chain joins TRBV9 to TRBJ2-7, with a possible D match to TRBD2 (5 bases). Trimming cost V 0 bases and J 2 bases, with 9 bases left between them. The CDR3 is 14 residues long. Germline CDR1 reads SGDLS; CDR2 reads YYNGEE. For the CDR3, the DNA is TGTGCCAGCAGCGTAGGCGGGCCCGCCTACGAGCAGTACTTC. Translating it yields CASSVGGPAYEQYF.

This clonotype was counted ten times or more. The CDR3 protein is CASSARDRGSYGYTF. CDR3 in DNA: TGTGCCAGCAGCGCCCGGGACAGGGGTTCCTATGGCTACACCTTC. V usage is TRBV7-9 and J usage is TRBJ1-2; 10 nucleotides align to TRBD1. The CDR3 contains 15 residues. Germline assignment: CDR1 SEHNR and CDR2 FQNEAQ (reference sequence). The trim removed 5 bases at V and 4 bases at J, leaving 7 bases unmatched.

This clonotype was recorded many times. The chain combines TRBV7-2 with TRBJ2-7; TRBD1 matches at 9 bases. With V trimmed by 3 bases and J by 3 bases, 6 bases remained unmatched. Germline V lookup: CDR1 SGHTA, CDR2 FQGNSA. The CDR3 consists of 15 residues. The chain's CDR3 is CASSFRDREFYEQYF. The CDR3 nucleotides read TGTGCCAGCAGCTTCCGGGACAGGGAGTTCTACGAGCAGTACTTC. The full variable domain, rest sourced from reference TRBV7-2 and TRBJ2-7, is GAGVSQSPSNKVTEKGKDVELRCDPISGHTALYWYRQSLGQGLEFLIYFQGNSAPDKSGLPSDRFSAERTGGSVSTLTIQRTQQEDSAVYLCASSFRDREFYEQYFGPGTRLTVT.

This clonotype was observed many times. This sequence joins TRBV10-3 and TRBJ1-1; 7 bases are shared with TRBD1. Germline V CDR1 and CDR2: ENHRY, SYGVKD. The V and J ends lost 3 bases and 0 bases, in that order; junction bases with no gene match: 10. This CDR3 spans 17 amino acids. The CDR3: CAISDRREDRLNTEAFF. The CDR3 DNA reads TGTGCCATCAGTGACCGACGGGAGGACAGGTTGAACACTGAAGCTTTCTTT.

The chain joins TRBV12-3 or TRBV12-4 to TRBJ2-7, with D perhaps TRBD1 (5 bases). V was clipped by 6 bases and J by 6 bases, with 9 bases between them. CDR3 size: 11 residues. The CDR3 bases are TGTGCCAGCAGACAAGGGGCCGAGCAGTACTTC. As protein: CASRQGAEQYF.

The CDR3 nucleotides are TGCAGTGCTAGGACCGGGACAGGGCAGAATCAGCCCCAGCATTTT. This sequence encodes CSARTGTGQNQPQHF. The chain has TRBV20-1 and TRBJ1-5; 9 bases align to TRBD1. J lost 4 bases, V lost 3 bases, and 7 bases had no gene match. This CDR3 is built from 15 residues. The germline V gene encodes CDR1 DFQATT and CDR2 SNEGSKA (reference sequence).

This clonotype was found many times. The rearrangement joins TRBV7-8 to TRBJ1-2, with TRBD1 identical over 8 bases. With 3 bases clipped from V and 4 bases from J, the junction kept 4 bases outside the gene matches. Germline V gives CDR1 SGHVS, CDR2 FQNEAQ. This CDR3 spans 14 amino acids. The CDR3 region is CASSLGQASYGYTF. The CDR3 DNA reads as TGTGCCAGCAGCTTGGGACAGGCGAGCTATGGCTACACCTTC.

For the CDR3, the DNA is TGCGCCAGCAGCTTGGCCAGGGCAGATACTAACTATGGCTACACCTTC. This translates into CASSLARADTNYGYTF. This chain connects TRBV5-1 to TRBJ1-2; D perhaps matches TRBD1 (5 bases). This CDR3 region has 16 residues. The V end lost 0 bases, the J end lost 0 bases, and 12 bases lay between the germline ends. Per the germline V gene, CDR1 is SGHRS and CDR2 is YFSETQ. The entire variable domain, with the rest obtained from reference TRBV5-1 and TRBJ1-2, is as follows: KAGVTQTPRYLIKTRGQQVTLSCSPISGHRSVSWYQQTPGQGLQFLFEYFSETQRNKGNFPGRFSGRQFSNSRSEMNVSTLELGDSALYLCASSLARADTNYGYTFGSGTRLTVV.

Points on this clonotype: This may be a read error, as it is one base from a much larger clone. The V gene is TRBV7-2, the J gene TRBJ2-5; D remains ambiguous. The CDR3 loop spans 14 amino acids. Germline CDR1 reads SGHTA; CDR2 reads FQGNSA. The CDR3 DNA is TGTGCCGGCAGCTTAAGACAAGCCCAAGAGACCCAGTACTTC. It yields the protein CAGSLRQAQETQYF.

The chain joins TRBV9 to TRBJ2-5; TRBD1 aligns across 7 bases. Germline CDR1 reads SGDLS; CDR2 reads YYNGEE. V shed 0 bases, J shed 5 bases, and the junction held 4 bases outside the gene matches. The CDR3 is 14 residues long. The CDR3 nucleotides are TGTGCCAGCAGCGTAGGACAGGGCCGGGAGACCCAGTACTTC. Residues: CASSVGQGRETQYF.

This clonotype occurred many times. The rearrangement links TRBV18 to TRBJ2-5, with TRBD1 as a possible D gene (6 bases). Germline V CDR1 and CDR2: KGHSH, LQKENI. V was trimmed by 1 base and J by 2 bases, leaving 14 bases between them. The CDR3 extends over 16 amino acids. CDR3: CASSPLPTGTQETQYF. The CDR3 region has the DNA TGTGCCAGCTCACCACTCCCGACAGGAACTCAAGAGACCCAGTACTTC.

This clonotype was detected only a few times. An end of the junction differs from the germline gene, which may be a read error. The chain carries TRBV7-6 and TRBJ2-1; D unclear. Germline V gives CDR1 SGHVS, CDR2 FNYEAQ. This CDR3 has 13 residues. The CDR3, as DNA: TGTGCCAGCAGCCTAGACTCCAACAATGAGCAGTTCTTC. It yields the protein CASSLDSNNEQFF.

This clonotype was seen many times. This sequence joins TRBV7-3 and TRBJ2-1; no clear D. With 6 bases removed from V and 1 base from J, the gap between germline ends came to 10 bases. Germline CDR1 SGHTA, CDR2 FQGTGA. The CDR3 is 14 amino acids. The CDR3 region is CASSSYGSYNEQFF. The CDR3 bases are TGTGCCAGCAGTTCATACGGGTCCTACAATGAGCAGTTCTTC.

This clonotype was recorded many times. The V gene is TRBV20-1, the J gene TRBJ2-5, with D perhaps matching TRBD1 (6 bases). This CDR3 contains 14 residues. V was pared by 6 bases and J by 5 bases, with 19 bases between. Germline V gene data show CDR1 as DFQATT and CDR2 as SNEGSKA (reference sequence). The CDR3 nucleotides are TGCAGTGCGGCCGGACAGATGGGCTGGGAGACCCAGTACTTC. Translation: CSAAGQMGWETQYF.

This clonotype has at least ten counts. This rearrangement joins TRBV6-1 to TRBJ2-1; perhaps TRBD1 as D (5 bases). Germline-derived CDR1 and CDR2 are MNHNS and SASEGT. V dropped 5 bases and J dropped 3 bases, with 11 bases sitting between them. This CDR3 is 14 amino acids long. This chain's CDR3 is CASSYAGFYNEQFF. In nucleotides, the CDR3 is TGTGCCAGCAGTTATGCAGGGTTCTACAATGAGCAGTTCTTC.

For this clonotype: Since a much larger clone is just one base distant, this may be a read error. The chain uses TRBV7-2 and TRBJ2-2; 13 bases are shared with TRBD2. Germline-derived CDR1 and CDR2 are SGHTA and FQGNSA. The CDR3 loop spans 15 amino acids. With V trimmed by 3 bases and J by 6 bases, 1 base remained unmatched. The CDR3 DNA reads TGTGCCAGCAGCTTCACTAGCGGGAGGGCCGGGGAGCTGTTTTTT. Translated, it gives CASSFTSGRAGELFF.

At least ten counts were recorded for this clonotype. The J gene is TRBJ2-5, the V gene TRBV20-1; the D gene is possibly TRBD2 (5 bases). The V end lost 3 bases, the J end lost 2 bases, and 10 bases lay between the germline ends. Germline lookup yields CDR1 DFQATT and CDR2 SNEGSKA (reference sequence). The CDR3 loop spans 13 amino acids. DNA for the CDR3: TGCAGTGCTAGTTTTAGGGAGCAAGAGACCCAGTACTTC. It is translated as CSASFREQETQYF.

The table lists this clonotype with a few counts. J is TRBJ2-1 and V is TRBV9; 10 nucleotides line up with TRBD2. This CDR3 is 15 amino acids long. The germline V gene has CDR1 SGDLS and CDR2 YYNGEE. The V gene end was trimmed by 5 bases and the J gene end by 2 bases; junction bases not matched to a gene: 4. The CDR3 protein is CASSQAGGAYNEQFF. CDR3 in DNA: TGTGCCAGCAGTCAAGCGGGAGGGGCCTACAATGAGCAGTTCTTC.